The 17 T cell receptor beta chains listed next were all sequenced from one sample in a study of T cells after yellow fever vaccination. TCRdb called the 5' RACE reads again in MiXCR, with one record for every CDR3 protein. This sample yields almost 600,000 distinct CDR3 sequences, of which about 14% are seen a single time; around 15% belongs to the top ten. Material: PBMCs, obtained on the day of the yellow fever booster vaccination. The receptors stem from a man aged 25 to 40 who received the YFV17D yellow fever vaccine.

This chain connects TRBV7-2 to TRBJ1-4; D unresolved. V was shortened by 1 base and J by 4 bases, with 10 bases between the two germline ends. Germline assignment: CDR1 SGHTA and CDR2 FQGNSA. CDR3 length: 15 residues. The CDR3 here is CASSLDPGLNEKLFF. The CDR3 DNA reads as TGTGCCAGCAGCTTAGATCCGGGTCTTAATGAAAAACTGTTTTTT.

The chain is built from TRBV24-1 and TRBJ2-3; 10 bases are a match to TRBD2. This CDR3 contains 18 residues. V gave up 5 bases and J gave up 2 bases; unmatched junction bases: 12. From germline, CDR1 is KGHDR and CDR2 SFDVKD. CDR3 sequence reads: CATSGTSGTQGHTDTQYF. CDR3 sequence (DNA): TGTGCCACCAGTGGAACTAGCGGGACCCAGGGCCACACAGATACGCAGTATTTT.

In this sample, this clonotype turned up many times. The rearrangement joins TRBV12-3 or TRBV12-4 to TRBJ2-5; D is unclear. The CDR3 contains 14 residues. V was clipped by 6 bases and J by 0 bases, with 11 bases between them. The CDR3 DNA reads TGTGCCAGCAGGATAACAGCGTACCAAGAGACCCAGTACTTC. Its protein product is CASRITAYQETQYF.

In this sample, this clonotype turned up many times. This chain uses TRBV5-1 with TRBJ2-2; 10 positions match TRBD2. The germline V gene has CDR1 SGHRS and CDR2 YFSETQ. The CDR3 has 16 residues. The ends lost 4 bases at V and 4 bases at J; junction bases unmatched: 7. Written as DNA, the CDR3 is TGCGCCAGCAGCGGGACTAGCGAAGTTGGCACCGGGGAGCTGTTTTTT. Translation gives CASSGTSEVGTGELFF.

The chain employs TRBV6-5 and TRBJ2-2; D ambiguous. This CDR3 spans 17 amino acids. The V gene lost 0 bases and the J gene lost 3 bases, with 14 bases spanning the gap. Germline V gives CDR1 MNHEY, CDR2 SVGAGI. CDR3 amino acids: CASSYSLDGSDTGELFF. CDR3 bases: TGTGCCAGCAGTTACTCGTTGGATGGCTCGGACACCGGGGAGCTGTTTTTT.

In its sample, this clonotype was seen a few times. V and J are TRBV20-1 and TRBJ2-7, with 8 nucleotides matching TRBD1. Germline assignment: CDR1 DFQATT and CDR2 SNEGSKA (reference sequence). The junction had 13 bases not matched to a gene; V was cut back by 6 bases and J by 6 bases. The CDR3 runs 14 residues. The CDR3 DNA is TGCAGTGCGGGAGCAGGGGGCCTGCCCTTCGAGCAGTACTTC. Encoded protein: CSAGAGGLPFEQYF.

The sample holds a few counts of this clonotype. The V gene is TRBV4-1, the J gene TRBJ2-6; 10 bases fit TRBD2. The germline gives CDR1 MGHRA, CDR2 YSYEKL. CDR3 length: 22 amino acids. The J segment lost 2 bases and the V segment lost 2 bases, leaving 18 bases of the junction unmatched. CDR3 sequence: CASSQNPHRGSGRTPGANVLTF. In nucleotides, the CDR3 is TGCGCCAGCAGCCAAAACCCTCATAGGGGTAGCGGGAGGACCCCTGGGGCCAACGTCCTGACTTTC.

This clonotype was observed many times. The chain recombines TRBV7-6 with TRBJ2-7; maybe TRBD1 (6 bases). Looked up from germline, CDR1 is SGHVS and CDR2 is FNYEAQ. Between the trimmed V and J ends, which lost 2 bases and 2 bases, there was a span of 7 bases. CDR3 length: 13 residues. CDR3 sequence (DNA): TGTGCCAGCAGCTTAAACAGGGCCTACGAGCAGTACTTC. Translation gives CASSLNRAYEQYF.

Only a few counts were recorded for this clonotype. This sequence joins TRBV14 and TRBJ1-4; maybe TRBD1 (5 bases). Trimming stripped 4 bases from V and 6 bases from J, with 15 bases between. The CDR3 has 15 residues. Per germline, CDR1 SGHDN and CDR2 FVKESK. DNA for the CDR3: TGTGCCAGCAGCCCCCACGGGGGGGACTATGAAAAACTGTTTTTT. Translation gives CASSPHGGDYEKLFF.

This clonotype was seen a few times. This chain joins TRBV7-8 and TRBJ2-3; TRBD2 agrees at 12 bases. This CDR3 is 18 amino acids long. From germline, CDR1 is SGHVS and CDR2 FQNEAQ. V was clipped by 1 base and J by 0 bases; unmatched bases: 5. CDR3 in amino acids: CASSLEGLAGVSTDTQYF. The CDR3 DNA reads TGTGCCAGCAGCTTAGAGGGACTAGCGGGCGTTAGCACAGATACGCAGTATTTT.

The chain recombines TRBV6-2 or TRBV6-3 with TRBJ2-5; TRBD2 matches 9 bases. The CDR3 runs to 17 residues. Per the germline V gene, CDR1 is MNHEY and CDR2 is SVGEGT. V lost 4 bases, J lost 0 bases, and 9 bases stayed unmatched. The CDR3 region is CASSFTPEREDQETQYF. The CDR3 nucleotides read TGTGCCAGCAGTTTCACTCCTGAGCGGGAGGACCAAGAGACCCAGTACTTC.

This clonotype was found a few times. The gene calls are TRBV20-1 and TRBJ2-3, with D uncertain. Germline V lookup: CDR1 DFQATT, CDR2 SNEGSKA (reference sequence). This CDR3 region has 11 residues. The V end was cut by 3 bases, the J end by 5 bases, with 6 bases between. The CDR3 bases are TGCAGTGCTAGTAAGGTAGATACGCAGTATTTT. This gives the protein CSASKVDTQYF.

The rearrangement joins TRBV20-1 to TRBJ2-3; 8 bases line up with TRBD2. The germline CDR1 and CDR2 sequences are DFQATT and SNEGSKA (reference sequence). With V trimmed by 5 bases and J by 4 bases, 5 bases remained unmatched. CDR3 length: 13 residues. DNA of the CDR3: TGCAGTGCTGGGACTAGAGTCCCAGATACGCAGTATTTT. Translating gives CSAGTRVPDTQYF.

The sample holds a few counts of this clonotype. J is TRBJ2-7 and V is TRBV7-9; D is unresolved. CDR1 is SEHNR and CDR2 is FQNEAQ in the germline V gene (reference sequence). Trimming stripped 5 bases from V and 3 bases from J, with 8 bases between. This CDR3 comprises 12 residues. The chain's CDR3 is CASSPRHYEQYF. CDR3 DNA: TGTGCCAGCAGCCCACGACACTACGAGCAGTACTTC. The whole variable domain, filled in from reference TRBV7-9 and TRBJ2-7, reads DTGVSQNPRHKITKRGQNVTFRCDPISEHNRLYWYRQTLGQGPEFLTYFQNEAQLEKSRLLSDRFSAERPKGSFSTLEIQRTEQGDSAMYLCASSPRHYEQYFGPGTRLTVT.

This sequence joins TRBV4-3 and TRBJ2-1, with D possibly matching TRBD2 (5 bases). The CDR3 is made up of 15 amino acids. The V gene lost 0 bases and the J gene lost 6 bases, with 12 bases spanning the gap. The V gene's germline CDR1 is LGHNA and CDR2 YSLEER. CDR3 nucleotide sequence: TGCGCCAGCAGCCAAGATCGAGGGTATGGCAATGAGCAGTTCTTC. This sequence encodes CASSQDRGYGNEQFF.

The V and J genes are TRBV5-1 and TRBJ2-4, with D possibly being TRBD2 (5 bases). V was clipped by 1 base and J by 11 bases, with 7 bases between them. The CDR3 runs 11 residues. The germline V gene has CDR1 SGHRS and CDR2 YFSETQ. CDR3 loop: CASSLNGVQYF. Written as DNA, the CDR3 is TGCGCCAGCAGCTTGAACGGGGTTCAGTACTTC. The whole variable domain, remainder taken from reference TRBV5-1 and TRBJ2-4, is KAGVTQTPRYLIKTRGQQVTLSCSPISGHRSVSWYQQTPGQGLQFLFEYFSETQRNKGNFPGRFSGRQFSNSRSEMNVSTLELGDSALYLCASSLNGVQYFGAGTRLSVL.

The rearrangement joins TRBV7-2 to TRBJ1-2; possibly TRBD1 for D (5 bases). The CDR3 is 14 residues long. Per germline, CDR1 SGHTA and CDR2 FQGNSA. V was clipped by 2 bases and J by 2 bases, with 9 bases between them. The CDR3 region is CASSLIGENYGYTF. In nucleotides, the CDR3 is TGTGCCAGCAGCTTAATAGGGGAGAACTATGGCTACACCTTC.